This T cell receptor beta chain was identified during a study of beta chain features in type 1 diabetes. Study findings and constraints: The influence of HLA type on TCRB rearrangement stayed undetermined. Among all four CD4+ subsets, Type 1 diabetes patients had TCRB CDR3s that were moderately but significantly shorter.

This clone was detected only a few times. The antigen is undetermined. Reverse transcribing all isolated RNA meant expressed TCRB transcripts were sequenced. The method was immunoSEQ multiplex PCR; TCRdb's version includes in-frame clones alone and lacks a portion of them. Of fewer than 300,000 clones in the sample, approximately 10% were seen once. Trimming removed 4 bases from V and 1 base from J, with 14 bases in between. The CDR3 is 15 residues long. Germline assignment: CDR1 SGHRS and CDR2 YFSETQ. This receptor was obtained from a man younger than 45 with type 1 diabetes. The sample was naive CD4+ T cells from blood. The rearrangement joins TRBV5-1 to TRBJ2-5; D possibly corresponds to TRBD1 (6 bases). CDR3 protein: CASSLGRTVQETQYF. The DNA of the CDR3 is TGCGCCAGCAGCCTAGGCCGGACAGTCCAAGAGACCCAGTACTTC. Together with reference TRBV5-1 and TRBJ2-5, the CDR3 gives the full variable domain: KAGVTQTPRYLIKTRGQQVTLSCSPISGHRSVSWYQQTPGQGLQFLFEYFSETQRNKGNFPGRFSGRQFSNSRSEMNVSTLELGDSALYLCASSLGRTVQETQYFGPGTRLLVL.